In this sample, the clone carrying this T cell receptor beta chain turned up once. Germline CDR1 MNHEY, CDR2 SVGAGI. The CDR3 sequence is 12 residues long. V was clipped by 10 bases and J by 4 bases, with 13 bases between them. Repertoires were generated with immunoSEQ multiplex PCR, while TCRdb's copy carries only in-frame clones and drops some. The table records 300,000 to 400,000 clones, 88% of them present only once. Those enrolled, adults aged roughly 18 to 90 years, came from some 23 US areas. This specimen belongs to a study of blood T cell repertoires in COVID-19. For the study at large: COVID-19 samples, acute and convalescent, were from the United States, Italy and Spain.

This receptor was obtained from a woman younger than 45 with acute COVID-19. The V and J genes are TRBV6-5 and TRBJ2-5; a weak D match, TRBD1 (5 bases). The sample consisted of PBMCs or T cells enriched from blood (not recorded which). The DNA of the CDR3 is TGTGCCACCCGGCAGGGAAGAGAGACCCAGTACTTC. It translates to CATRQGRETQYF.